This TCR beta chain emerged from a study of T cell repertoires in cytomegalovirus infection. Overall study: The study used recently identified HLA-C-restricted and well-studied HLA-B-restricted CMV epitopes. It was the public TCR beta signatures that indicated both CMV infection and matching HLA type.

This CDR3 has 20 amino acids. The germline gives CDR1 MNHEY, CDR2 SVGAGI. V was pared by 0 bases and J by 0 bases, with 10 bases of the junction left unmatched. This clonotype has ten or more counts. What it recognizes is unknown. TCRdb independently ran MiXCR on the reads; one entry per CDR3 protein. Seen here are about 770,000 distinct CDR3 sequences, approximately 32% observed once, and the top ten hold approximately 14%. Study-level points and caveats: In two of eight donors, the top clonotype was HLA-C-restricted CMV-specific.

The chain carries TRBV6-5 and TRBJ2-1, with 11 bases fitting TRBD2. The sequence was obtained from a human donor in good health (CMV status not recorded). Some clones in this sample may be carry-over from other donors' samples. Material: cultured CD8+ T cells from PBMCs, obtained from culture after CMV antigen stimulation. DNA for the CDR3: TGTGCCAGCAGTTACTCGCTGCTAGCGGGGGGTCTCCACTCCTACAATGAGCAGTTCTTC. Translating it yields CASSYSLLAGGLHSYNEQFF.